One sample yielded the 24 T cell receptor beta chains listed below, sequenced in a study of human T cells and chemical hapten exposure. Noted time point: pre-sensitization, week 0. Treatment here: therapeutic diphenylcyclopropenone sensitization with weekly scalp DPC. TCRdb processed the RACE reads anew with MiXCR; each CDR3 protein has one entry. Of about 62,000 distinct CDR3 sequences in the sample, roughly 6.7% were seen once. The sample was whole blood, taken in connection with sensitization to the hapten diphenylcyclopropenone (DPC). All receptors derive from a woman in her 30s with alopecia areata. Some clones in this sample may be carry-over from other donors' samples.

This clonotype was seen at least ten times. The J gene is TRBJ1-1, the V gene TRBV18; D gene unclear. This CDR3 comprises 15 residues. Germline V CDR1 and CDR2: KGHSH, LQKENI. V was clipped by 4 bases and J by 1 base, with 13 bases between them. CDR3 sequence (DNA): TGTGCCAGCTCACTAACCCCTAACCAGAACACTGAAGCTTTCTTT. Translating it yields CASSLTPNQNTEAFF.

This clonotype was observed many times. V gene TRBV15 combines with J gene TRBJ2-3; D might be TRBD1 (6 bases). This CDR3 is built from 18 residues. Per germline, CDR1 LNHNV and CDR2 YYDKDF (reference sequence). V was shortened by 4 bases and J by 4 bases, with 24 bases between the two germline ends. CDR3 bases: TGTGCCACCAGCATGCCCTATGGGGCAGGGGCGTCCCCAGATACGCAGTATTTT. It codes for CATSMPYGAGASPDTQYF.

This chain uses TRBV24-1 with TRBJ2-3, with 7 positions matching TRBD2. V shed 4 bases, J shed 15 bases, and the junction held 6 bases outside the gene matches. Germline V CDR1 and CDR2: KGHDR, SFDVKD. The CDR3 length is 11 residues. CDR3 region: CATSDRGVDYF. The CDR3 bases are TGTGCCACCAGTGACCGGGGGGTCGATTATTTT.

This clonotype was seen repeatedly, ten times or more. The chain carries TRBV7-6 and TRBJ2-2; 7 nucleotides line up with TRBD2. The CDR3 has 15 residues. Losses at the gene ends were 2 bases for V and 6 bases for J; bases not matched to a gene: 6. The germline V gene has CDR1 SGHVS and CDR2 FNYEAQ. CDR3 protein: CASSLLGGFSGELFF. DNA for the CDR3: TGTGCCAGCAGCTTATTGGGGGGGTTCTCCGGGGAGCTGTTTTTT.

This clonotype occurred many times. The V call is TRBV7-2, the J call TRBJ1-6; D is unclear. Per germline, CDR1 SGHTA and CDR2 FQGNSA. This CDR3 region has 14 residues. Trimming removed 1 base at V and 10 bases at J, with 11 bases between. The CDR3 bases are TGTGCCAGCAGCTTAGGGGGATCACAATCACCCCTCCACTTT. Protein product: CASSLGGSQSPLHF.

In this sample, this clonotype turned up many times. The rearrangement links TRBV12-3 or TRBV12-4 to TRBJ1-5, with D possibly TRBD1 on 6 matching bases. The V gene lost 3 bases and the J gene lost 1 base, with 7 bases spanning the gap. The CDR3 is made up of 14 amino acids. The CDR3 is CASSFGQSNQPQHF. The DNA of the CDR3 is TGTGCCAGCAGTTTTGGACAGAGCAATCAGCCCCAGCATTTT.

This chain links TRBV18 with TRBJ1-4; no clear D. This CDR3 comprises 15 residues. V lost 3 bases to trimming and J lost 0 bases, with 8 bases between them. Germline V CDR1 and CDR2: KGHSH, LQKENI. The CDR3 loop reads CASSPTDPTNEKLFF. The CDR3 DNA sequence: TGTGCCAGCTCACCGACGGACCCAACTAATGAAAAACTGTTTTTT.

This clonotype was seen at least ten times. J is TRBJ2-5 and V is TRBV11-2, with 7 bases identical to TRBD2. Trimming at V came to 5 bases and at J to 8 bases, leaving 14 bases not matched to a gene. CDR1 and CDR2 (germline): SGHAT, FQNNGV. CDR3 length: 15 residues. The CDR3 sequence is CASSPVRAGVVTQYF. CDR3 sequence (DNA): TGTGCCAGCAGCCCAGTTCGCGCGGGGGTGGTTACCCAGTACTTC. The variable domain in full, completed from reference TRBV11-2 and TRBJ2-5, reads EAGVAQSPRYKIIEKRQSVAFWCNPISGHATLYWYQQILGQGPKLLIQFQNNGVVDDSQLPKDRFSAERLKGVDSTLKIQPAKLEDSAVYLCASSPVRAGVVTQYFGPGTRLLVL.

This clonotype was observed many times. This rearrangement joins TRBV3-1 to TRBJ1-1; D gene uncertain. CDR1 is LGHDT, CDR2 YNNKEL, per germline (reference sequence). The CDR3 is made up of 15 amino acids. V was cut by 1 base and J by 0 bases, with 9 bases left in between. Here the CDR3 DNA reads TGTGCCAGCAGCCAAGGAGATCGGCTGAACACTGAAGCTTTCTTT. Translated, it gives CASSQGDRLNTEAFF.

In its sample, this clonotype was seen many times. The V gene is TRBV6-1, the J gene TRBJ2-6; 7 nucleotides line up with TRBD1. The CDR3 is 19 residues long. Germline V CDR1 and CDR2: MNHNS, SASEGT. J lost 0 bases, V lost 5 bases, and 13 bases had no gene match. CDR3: CASSFSRDRLISGANVLTF. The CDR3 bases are TGTGCCAGCAGTTTCAGTCGGGACAGACTTATCTCTGGGGCCAACGTCCTGACTTTC.

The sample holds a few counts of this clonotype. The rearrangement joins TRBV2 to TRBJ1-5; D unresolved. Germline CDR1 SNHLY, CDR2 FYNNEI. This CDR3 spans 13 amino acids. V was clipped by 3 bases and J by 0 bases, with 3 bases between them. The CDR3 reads CASSDSSNQPQHF. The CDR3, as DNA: TGTGCCAGCAGTGACTCTAGCAATCAGCCCCAGCATTTT. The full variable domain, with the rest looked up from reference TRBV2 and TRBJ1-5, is EPEVTQTPSHQVTQMGQEVILRCVPISNHLYFYWYRQILGQKVEFLVSFYNNEISEKSEIFDDQFSVERPDGSNFTLKIRSTKLEDSAMYFCASSDSSNQPQHFGDGTRLSIL.

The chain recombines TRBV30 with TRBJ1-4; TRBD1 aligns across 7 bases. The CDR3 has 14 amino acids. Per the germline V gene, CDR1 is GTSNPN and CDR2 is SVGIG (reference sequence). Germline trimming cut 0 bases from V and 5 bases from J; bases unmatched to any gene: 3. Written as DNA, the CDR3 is TGTGCCTGGAGTGTGGACAGGCGGAATGAAAAACTGTTTTTT. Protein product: CAWSVDRRNEKLFF.

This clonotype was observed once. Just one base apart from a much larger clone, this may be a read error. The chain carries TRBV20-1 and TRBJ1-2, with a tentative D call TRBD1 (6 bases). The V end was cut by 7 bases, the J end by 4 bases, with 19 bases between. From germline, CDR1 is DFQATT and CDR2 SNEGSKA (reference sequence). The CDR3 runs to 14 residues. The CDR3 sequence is CSVRIEQGGYGYTF. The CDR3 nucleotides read TGCAGTGTTAGGATTGAACAGGGTGGCTATGGCTACACCTTC.

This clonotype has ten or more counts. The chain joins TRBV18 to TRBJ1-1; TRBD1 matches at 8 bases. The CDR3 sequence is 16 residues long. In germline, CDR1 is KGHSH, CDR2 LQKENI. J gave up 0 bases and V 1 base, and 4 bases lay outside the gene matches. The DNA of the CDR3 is TGTGCCAGCTCACCACGGACAGGGACCATGAACACTGAAGCTTTCTTT. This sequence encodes CASSPRTGTMNTEAFF.

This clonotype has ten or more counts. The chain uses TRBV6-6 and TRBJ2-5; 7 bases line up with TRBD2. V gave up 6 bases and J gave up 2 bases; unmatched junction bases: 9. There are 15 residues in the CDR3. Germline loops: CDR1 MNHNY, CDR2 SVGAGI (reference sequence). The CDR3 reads CASRPVTSVQETQYF. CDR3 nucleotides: TGTGCCAGCAGGCCAGTTACTAGCGTTCAAGAGACCCAGTACTTC.

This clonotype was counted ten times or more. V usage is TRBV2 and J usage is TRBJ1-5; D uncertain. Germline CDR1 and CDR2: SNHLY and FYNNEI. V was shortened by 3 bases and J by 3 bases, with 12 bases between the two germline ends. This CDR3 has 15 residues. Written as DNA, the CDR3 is TGTGCCAGCAGTGATGACCCCAGCCCCAATCAGCCCCAGCATTTT. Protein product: CASSDDPSPNQPQHF.

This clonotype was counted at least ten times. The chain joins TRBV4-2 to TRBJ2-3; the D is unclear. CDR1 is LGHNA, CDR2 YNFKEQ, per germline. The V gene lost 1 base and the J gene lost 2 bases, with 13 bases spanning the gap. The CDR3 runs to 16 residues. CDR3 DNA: TGTGCCAGCAGCCAAGGCTTATCGGAGTCCACAGATACGCAGTATTTT. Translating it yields CASSQGLSESTDTQYF.

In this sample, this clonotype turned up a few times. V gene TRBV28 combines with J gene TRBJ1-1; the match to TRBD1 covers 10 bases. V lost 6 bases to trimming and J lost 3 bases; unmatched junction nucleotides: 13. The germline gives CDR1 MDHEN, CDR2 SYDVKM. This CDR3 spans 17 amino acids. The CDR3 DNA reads TGTGCCAGCAGGCCCGGGACAGGGGTTTGGTGTGACACTGAAGCTTTCTTT. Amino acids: CASRPGTGVWCDTEAFF.

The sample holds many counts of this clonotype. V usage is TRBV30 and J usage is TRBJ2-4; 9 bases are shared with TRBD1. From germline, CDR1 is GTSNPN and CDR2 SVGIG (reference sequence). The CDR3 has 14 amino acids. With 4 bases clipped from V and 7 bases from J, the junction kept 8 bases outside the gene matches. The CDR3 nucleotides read TGTGCCTGGACCCGGGACAGGGTGGCCAACATTCAGTACTTC. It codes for CAWTRDRVANIQYF.

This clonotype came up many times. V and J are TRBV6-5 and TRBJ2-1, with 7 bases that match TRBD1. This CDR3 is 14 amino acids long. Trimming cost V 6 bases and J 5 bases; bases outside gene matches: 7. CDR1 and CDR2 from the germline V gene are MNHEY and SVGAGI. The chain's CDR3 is CASRTVQGNNEQFF. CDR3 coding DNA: TGTGCCAGCAGAACCGTACAGGGGAACAATGAGCAGTTCTTC.

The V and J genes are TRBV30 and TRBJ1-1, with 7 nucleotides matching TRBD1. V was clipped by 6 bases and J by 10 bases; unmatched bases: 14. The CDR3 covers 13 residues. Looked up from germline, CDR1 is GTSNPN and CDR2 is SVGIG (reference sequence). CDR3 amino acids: CACHRGGARVAFF. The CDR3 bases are TGTGCCTGTCACCGAGGGGGCGCGAGGGTAGCTTTCTTT.

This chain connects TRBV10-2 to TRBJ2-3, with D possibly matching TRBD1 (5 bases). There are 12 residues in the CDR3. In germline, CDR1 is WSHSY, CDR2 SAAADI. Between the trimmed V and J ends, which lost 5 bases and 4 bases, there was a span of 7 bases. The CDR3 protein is CASSTGADTQYF. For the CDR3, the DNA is TGCGCCAGCAGTACAGGTGCAGATACGCAGTATTTT.

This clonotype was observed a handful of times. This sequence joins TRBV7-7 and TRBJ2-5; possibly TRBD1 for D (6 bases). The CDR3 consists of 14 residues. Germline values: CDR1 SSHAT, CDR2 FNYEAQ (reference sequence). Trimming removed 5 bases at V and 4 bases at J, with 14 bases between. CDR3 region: CASSPDRRLETQYF. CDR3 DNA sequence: TGTGCCAGCAGCCCGGACAGAAGATTAGAGACCCAGTACTTC. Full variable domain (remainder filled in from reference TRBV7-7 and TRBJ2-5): GAGVSQSPRYKVTKRGQDVTLRCDPISSHATLYWYQQALGQGPEFLTYFNYEAQPDKSGLPSDRFSAERPEGSISTLTIQRTEQRDSAMYRCASSPDRRLETQYFGPGTRLLVL.

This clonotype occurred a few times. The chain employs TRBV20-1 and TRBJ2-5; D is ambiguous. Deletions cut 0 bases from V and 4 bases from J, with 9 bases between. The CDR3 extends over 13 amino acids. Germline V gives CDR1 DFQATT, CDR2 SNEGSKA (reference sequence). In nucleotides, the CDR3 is TGCAGTGCTAGAGAACCGGTCGTAGAGACCCAGTACTTC. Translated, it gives CSAREPVVETQYF.